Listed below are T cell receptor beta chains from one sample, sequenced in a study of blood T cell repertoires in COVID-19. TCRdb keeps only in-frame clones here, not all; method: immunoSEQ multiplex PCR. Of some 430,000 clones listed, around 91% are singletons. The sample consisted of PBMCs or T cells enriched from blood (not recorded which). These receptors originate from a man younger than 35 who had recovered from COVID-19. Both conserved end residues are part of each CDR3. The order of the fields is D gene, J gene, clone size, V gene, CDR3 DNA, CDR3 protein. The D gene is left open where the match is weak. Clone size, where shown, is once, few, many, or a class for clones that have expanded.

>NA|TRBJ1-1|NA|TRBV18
TGTGCCAGCTCACCGTGGCAGGGTAGCACTGAAGCTTTCTTT
CASSPWQGSTEAFF
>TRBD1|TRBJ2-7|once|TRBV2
TGTGCCAGCAGGGCAGGACAGGGGGCGATCCACGAGCAGTACTTC
CASRAGQGAIHEQYF
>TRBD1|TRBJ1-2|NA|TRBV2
TGTGCCAGCGGCCTCGGGACAGCTTATGGCTACACCTTC
CASGLGTAYGYTF
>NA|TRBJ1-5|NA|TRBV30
TGTGCCTGGAGTAAGGGGGATAATCAGCCCCAGCATTTT
CAWSKGDNQPQHF
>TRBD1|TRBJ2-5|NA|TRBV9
TGTGCCAGCAGCGTAGTAAACAGGGGTTCGGAGACCCAGTACTTC
CASSVVNRGSETQYF
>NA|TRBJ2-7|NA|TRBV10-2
TGCGCCAGCAGTGCTTTCAGGTATCAATCCTACGAGCAGTACTTC
CASSAFRYQSYEQYF
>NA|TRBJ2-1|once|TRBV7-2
TGTGCCAGCAGCTACCAAGGGGCGGACTACAATGAGCAGTTCTTC
CASSYQGADYNEQFF
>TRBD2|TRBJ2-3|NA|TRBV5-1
TGCGCCAGCAGCTTGACTAGCGGGAGAACAGATACGCAGTATTTT
CASSLTSGRTDTQYF
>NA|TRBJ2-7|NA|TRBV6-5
TGTGCCAGCAGTTACTCTCCTGGGACTGGCTACGAGCAGTACTTC
CASSYSPGTGYEQYF
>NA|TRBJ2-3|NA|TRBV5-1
TGCGCCAGCAGCTTAACGGGAGCACCAGATACGCAGTATTTT
CASSLTGAPDTQYF
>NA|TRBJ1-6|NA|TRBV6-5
TGTGCCAGCAGTTTTGGCGCAGAATACAGTTCACCCCTCCACTTT
CASSFGAEYSSPLHF
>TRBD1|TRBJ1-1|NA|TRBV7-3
TGTGCCAGCAGCCTTCTCGGACAGGTGAACACTGAAGCTTTCTTT
CASSLLGQVNTEAFF
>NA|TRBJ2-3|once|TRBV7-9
TGTGCCAGCAGCTCGACCTCGGGTGGCACAGATACGCAGTATTTT
CASSSTSGGTDTQYF
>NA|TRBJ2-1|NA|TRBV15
TGTGCCACCAGCCCCGACAGGTCCTACAATGAGCAGTTCTTC
CATSPDRSYNEQFF
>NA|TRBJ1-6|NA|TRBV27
TGTGCCAGCAGTCTTCTTTCGGGCTCCTATAATTCACCCCTCCACTTT
CASSLLSGSYNSPLHF
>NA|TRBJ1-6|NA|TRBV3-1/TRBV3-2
TGTGCCAGCAGCCAGATAACAGCTACCCTCGGTTCACCCCTCCACTTT
CASSQITATLGSPLHF
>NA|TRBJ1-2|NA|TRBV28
TGTGCCAGCAGTAAGGCAGGGGAAGACTATGGCTACACCTTC
CASSKAGEDYGYTF
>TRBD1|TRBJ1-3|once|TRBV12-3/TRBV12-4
TGTGCCAGCAGGGACAGGCTAAACACCATATATTTT
CASRDRLNTIYF
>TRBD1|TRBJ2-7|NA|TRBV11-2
TGTGCCAGCAGCTACCGGGACAGGGGGCTCGAGCAGTACTTC
CASSYRDRGLEQYF
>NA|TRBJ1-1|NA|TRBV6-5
TGTGCCAGCAGCCGTCACCGGGAGGACACTGAAGCTTTCTTT
CASSRHREDTEAFF
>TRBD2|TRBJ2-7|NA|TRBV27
TGTGCCAGCAGCTGGGGGGGTTTCCTCGAGCAGTACTTC
CASSWGGFLEQYF
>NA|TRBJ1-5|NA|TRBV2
TGTGCCAGCAGTGACCGCGGAGGCAATCAGCCCCAGCATTTT
CASSDRGGNQPQHF
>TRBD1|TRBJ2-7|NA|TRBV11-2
TGTGCCAGCAGTTGGCCGGGACAGGCGGGCGAGCAGTACTTC
CASSWPGQAGEQYF
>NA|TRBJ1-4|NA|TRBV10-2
TGCGCCAGCAGGGGCAGGGAGGATGAAAAACAGTTTTTT
CASRGREDEKQFF
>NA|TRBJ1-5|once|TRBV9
TGTGCCAGCAGCGTAGGGAGCGCCAATAATCAGCCCCAGCATTTT
CASSVGSANNQPQHF
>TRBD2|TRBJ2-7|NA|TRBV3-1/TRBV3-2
TGTGCCAGCAGCAGGACTAGCGGGACCTATTCCTACGAGCAGTACTTC
CASSRTSGTYSYEQYF
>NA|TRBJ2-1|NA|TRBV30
TGTGCCTGGAGCCGGGGTCTACCCAACAATGAGCAGTTCTTC
CAWSRGLPNNEQFF
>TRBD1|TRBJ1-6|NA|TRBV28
TGTGCCAGCAGCCTCTCCACCGGGACAGAGGGTTCACCCCTCCACTTT
CASSLSTGTEGSPLHF
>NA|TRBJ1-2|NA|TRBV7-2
TGTGCCAGCAGCTTACCACCACCAGGGGAGCGGGGCTACACCTTC
CASSLPPPGERGYTF
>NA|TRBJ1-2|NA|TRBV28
TGTGCCACCGACGAGGGAAGAGTTGGCTATGGCTACACCTTC
CATDEGRVGYGYTF
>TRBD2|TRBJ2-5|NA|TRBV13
TGTGCCAGCAGCATAACACTAGCGGGAGTAGTAGAGACCCAGTACTTC
CASSITLAGVVETQYF
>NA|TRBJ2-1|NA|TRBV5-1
TGCGCCAGCAGCTTGGCCGACTTCCGGGCAGGGAATGAGCAGTTCTTC
CASSLADFRAGNEQFF
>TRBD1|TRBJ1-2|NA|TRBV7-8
TGTGCCAGCAGCTCCGGACAGGGGAACTATGGCTACACCTTC
CASSSGQGNYGYTF
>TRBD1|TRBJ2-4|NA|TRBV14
TGTGCCAGCAGCCCGGGACAGGGAGCCAAAAACATTCAGTACTTC
CASSPGQGAKNIQYF
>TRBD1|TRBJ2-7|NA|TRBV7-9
TGTGCCAGCAGCCCTAGGACAGGGAGCGACGAGCAGTACTTC
CASSPRTGSDEQYF
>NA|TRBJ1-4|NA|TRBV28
TGTGCCAGCAGTCTTGGAGGGGTTCAAACTGAAAAACTGTTTTTT
CASSLGGVQTEKLFF
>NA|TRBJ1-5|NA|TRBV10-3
TGTGCCATCAGTGAGATGATACGGCAGCCCCAGCATTTT
CAISEMIRQPQHF
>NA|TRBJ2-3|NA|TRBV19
TGTGCCAGTAGGGATAGCGGTAGCGTCACAGATACGCAGTATTTT
CASRDSGSVTDTQYF
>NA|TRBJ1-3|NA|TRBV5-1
TGCGCCAGCAGCTTGGGACAGTCCTCTGGAAACACCATATATTTT
CASSLGQSSGNTIYF
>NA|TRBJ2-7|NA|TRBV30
TGTGCCTGGAGCCTAGGGACATACTACTACGAGCAGTACTTC
CAWSLGTYYYEQYF
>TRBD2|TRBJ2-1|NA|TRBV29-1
TGCAGCGTGTGTACTAGCGGAGTTTACAATGAGCAGTTCTTC
CSVCTSGVYNEQFF
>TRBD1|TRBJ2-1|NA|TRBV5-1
TGCGCCAGCAGCCCCCGGGACAGGGGATCTGATTCCTCCTACAATGAGCAGTTCTTC
CASSPRDRGSDSSYNEQFF
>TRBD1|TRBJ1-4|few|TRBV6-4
TGTGCCAGCAGTGACTCGACAGGGGGCAATGAAAAACTGTTTTTT
CASSDSTGGNEKLFF
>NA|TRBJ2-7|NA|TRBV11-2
TGTGCCAGCAGCTTATCCCAGGGACACTACGAGCAGTACTTC
CASSLSQGHYEQYF
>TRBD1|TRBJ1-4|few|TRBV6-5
TGTGCCAGCATGGACAGGCCGACAACTAATGAAAAACTGTTTTTT
CASMDRPTTNEKLFF
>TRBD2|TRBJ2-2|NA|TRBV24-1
TGTGCCACCAGTGATTTTTGGGCCCCTGGCGGGAGGCGGAACACCGGGGAGCTGTTTTTT
CATSDFWAPGGRRNTGELFF
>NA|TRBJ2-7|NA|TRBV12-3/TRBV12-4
TGTGCCAGCAGTTTAGGGAGGGTCTACGAGCAGTACTTC
CASSLGRVYEQYF
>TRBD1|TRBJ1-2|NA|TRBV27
TGTGCCAGCAGTTCGCGTGCACCAGGGGGCGCTCATGGCTACACCTTC
CASSSRAPGGAHGYTF
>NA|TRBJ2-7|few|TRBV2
TGTGCCAGCAGTGAATGGCACTCCTACGAGCAGTACTTC
CASSEWHSYEQYF
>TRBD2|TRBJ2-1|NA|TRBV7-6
TGTGCCAGCAGCTTAACGACTAGCGGAGCAAATGAGCAGTTCTTC
CASSLTTSGANEQFF
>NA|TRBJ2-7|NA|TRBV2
TGTGCCAGCAATAACAGGGTACCGTACGAGCAGTACTTC
CASNNRVPYEQYF
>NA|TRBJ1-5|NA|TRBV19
TGTGCCAGTAGTATGCGGGGGGACATCAATAGCAATCAGCCCCAGCATTTT
CASSMRGDINSNQPQHF